These 24 T cell receptor beta chains share one sample of origin, sequenced in a study of shared clonotypes between healthy human individuals. The table came from immunoSEQ multiplex PCR; TCRdb's copy has only in-frame clones and leaves some out. This table has 90,000 to 130,000 clones, 55% to 70% appearing once. What was sequenced was memory CD8+ T cells sorted from blood. The subset is: CD45RO+ cells pooled with CCR7-negative TemRA cells. The receptors originated from a woman younger than 45 in good health.

The chain joins TRBV5-4 to TRBJ2-7, with a weak D call TRBD1 (5 bases). The V gene lost 0 bases and the J gene lost 4 bases, with 11 bases spanning the gap. Germline V gene lookup returns CDR1 SGHNT and CDR2 YYREEE (reference sequence). This CDR3 has 14 amino acids. CDR3 sequence: CASSLGTLFYEQYF. The DNA of the CDR3 is TGTGCCAGCAGCTTGGGGACACTTTTTTACGAGCAGTACTTC.

This clone appeared many times. The J gene is TRBJ1-1, the V gene TRBV7-3; D is perhaps TRBD1 (5 bases). Germline CDR1 is SGHTA and CDR2 is FQGTGA. This CDR3 has 13 amino acids. V lost 1 base and J 4 bases, leaving 7 bases between the germline ends. The chain's CDR3 is CASSLNQGTEAFF. The CDR3 DNA follows: TGTGCCAGCAGCTTAAACCAGGGCACTGAAGCTTTCTTT. The variable domain in full, completed from reference TRBV7-3 and TRBJ1-1, reads GAGVSQTPSNKVTEKGKYVELRCDPISGHTALYWYRQSLGQGPEFLIYFQGTGAADDSGLPNDRFFAVRPEGSVSTLKIQRTERGDSAVYLCASSLNQGTEAFFGQGTRLTVV.

About this clone itself: The identical CDR3 is also encoded by other nucleotide sequences in the sample. This chain uses TRBV5-4 with TRBJ1-5; no clear D. Germline-derived CDR1 and CDR2 are SGHNT and YYREEE (reference sequence). V was cut by 4 bases and J by 8 bases, with 25 bases left in between. The CDR3 totals 17 residues. The CDR3 spells CASSPGPGRFVHEPQHF. The CDR3 coding sequence is TGTGCCAGCAGCCCTGGTCCAGGACGCTTCGTTCATGAGCCCCAGCATTTT.

The rearrangement joins TRBV28 to TRBJ1-2; unclear D gene. This CDR3 has 13 residues. The ends were cut back, 3 bases at V and 8 bases at J, with 13 bases in the middle. CDR1 and CDR2 from the germline V gene are MDHEN and SYDVKM. CDR3 coding DNA: TGTGCCAGCAGTTTTAAAGTGTTTAAGGGCTACACCTTC. Amino acid sequence: CASSFKVFKGYTF.

This clone was recorded a few times. The rearrangement links TRBV6-4 to TRBJ1-6; TRBD1 might be the D (6 bases). Germline loops: CDR1 MRHNA, CDR2 SNTAGT. The CDR3 spans 15 residues. Trimming left V 4 bases short and J 7 bases short, with 14 bases between. The CDR3 reads CASSAGQGGNSPLHF. In nucleotides, the CDR3 is TGTGCCAGCAGTGCGGGTCAAGGGGGAAATTCACCCCTCCACTTT.

The CDR3 spells CASSPQAGGTGELFF. DNA for the CDR3: TGTGCCAGCTCACCTCAAGCGGGAGGGACCGGGGAGCTGTTTTTT. The V and J genes are TRBV18 and TRBJ2-2, with 10 bases identical to TRBD2. Per the germline V gene, CDR1 is KGHSH and CDR2 is LQKENI. This CDR3 has 15 residues. Trimming took 3 bases from V and 5 from J; bases not matched to a gene: 3.

As concerns this clone: This CDR3 is also generated by other DNA sequences in the sample. The rearrangement links TRBV2 to TRBJ1-5, with 7 bases matching TRBD1. Germline CDR1 and CDR2: SNHLY and FYNNEI. The CDR3 extends over 15 amino acids. The V segment lost 6 bases and the J segment 1 base; nucleotides outside the gene matches: 6. Here the CDR3 reads CASSPGTASNQPQHF. CDR3 DNA: TGTGCCAGCAGCCCCGGGACAGCAAGCAATCAGCCCCAGCATTTT.

The J gene is TRBJ2-3, the V gene TRBV12-1; TRBD2 was called by the table and not checked on the DNA. TRBV12-1 is a documented pseudogene. The CDR3 runs 18 residues. CDR3 residues: CASSPTILLSGPTDTQYF. The CDR3 bases are TGTGCCAGCAGCCCCACGATTCTCCTGAGCGGACCCACAGATACGCAGTATTTT.

The chain carries TRBV9 and TRBJ2-5; maybe TRBD1 (6 bases). Looked up from germline, CDR1 is SGDLS and CDR2 is YYNGEE. The ends were cut back, 4 bases at V and 0 bases at J, with 13 bases in the middle. The CDR3 runs to 15 residues. The CDR3 DNA is TGTGCCAGCAGCTCCAAGGGGGATTACCAAGAGACCCAGTACTTC. Protein product: CASSSKGDYQETQYF. Looking up the rest from reference TRBV9 and TRBJ2-5 gives the full variable domain: DSGVTQTPKHLITATGQRVTLRCSPRSGDLSVYWYQQSLDQGLQFLIQYYNGEERAKGNILERFSAQQFPDLHSELNLSSLELGDSALYFCASSSKGDYQETQYFGPGTRLLVL.

This clone was seen ten or more times. This chain uses TRBV6-4 with TRBJ2-3; 11 bases align to TRBD1. The V gene's germline CDR1 is MRHNA and CDR2 SNTAGT. V trimming: 3 bases; J trimming: 4 bases; junction bases outside the gene matches: 0. The CDR3 covers 14 residues. CDR3 sequence reads: CASSEGQGADTQYF. CDR3 DNA sequence: TGTGCCAGCAGTGAGGGACAGGGGGCAGATACGCAGTATTTT.

The table lists this clone with a count of one. V is TRBV5-1 and J is TRBJ2-7; TRBD2 matches 9 bases. The trim removed 3 bases at V and 0 bases at J, leaving 7 bases unmatched. Germline CDR1 and CDR2: SGHRS and YFSETQ. This CDR3 has 16 amino acids. The CDR3 DNA reads as TGCGCCAGCAGCTCCCGACTAGCGGTTCCCTCCTACGAGCAGTACTTC. Residues: CASSSRLAVPSYEQYF. Based on the CDR3 plus reference TRBV5-1 and TRBJ2-7, the full variable domain is KAGVTQTPRYLIKTRGQQVTLSCSPISGHRSVSWYQQTPGQGLQFLFEYFSETQRNKGNFPGRFSGRQFSNSRSEMNVSTLELGDSALYLCASSSRLAVPSYEQYFGPGTRLTVT.

This chain connects TRBV23-1 to TRBJ2-7, with 7 nucleotides matching TRBD1. TRBV23-1 is given ORF status, its function remaining uncertain. The CDR3 runs to 11 residues. The V segment lost 6 bases and the J segment 10 bases; nucleotides outside the gene matches: 6. The CDR3 protein is CASSPGQQQYF. The CDR3 DNA reads TGCGCCAGCAGCCCGGGACAGCAACAGTACTTC.

V and J are TRBV5-6 and TRBJ2-5; D uncertain. V shed 2 bases and J shed 2 bases, with 10 bases lying between them. The CDR3 extends over 14 amino acids. From germline, CDR1 is SGHDT and CDR2 YYEEEE. CDR3 DNA: TGTGCCAGCAGCTTTGGTACGGTGCAAGAGACCCAGTACTTC. Amino acid sequence: CASSFGTVQETQYF.

V and J are TRBV19 and TRBJ2-3, with TRBD2 matching 8 bases. There are 14 residues in the CDR3. Germline-derived CDR1 and CDR2 are LNHDA and SQIVND (reference sequence). The ends lost 3 bases at V and 6 bases at J; junction bases unmatched: 5. DNA for the CDR3: TGTGCCAGTAGTATTGTAGCGGGGAGGGATACGCAGTATTTT. Its translation: CASSIVAGRDTQYF.

In this sample, this clone turned up once. This sequence joins TRBV5-6 and TRBJ2-1; 10 bases fit TRBD2. The trim removed 5 bases at V and 2 bases at J, leaving 4 bases unmatched. Germline CDR1 and CDR2: SGHDT and YYEEEE. The CDR3 has 15 amino acids. The CDR3 protein is CASRRTSGAYNEQFF. CDR3 nucleotides: TGTGCCAGCAGGAGGACTAGCGGCGCCTACAATGAGCAGTTCTTC.

Points on this clone: Other DNA sequences in this specimen translate into the identical CDR3. The V gene is TRBV6-5, the J gene TRBJ1-1; D is unclear. Germline lookup yields CDR1 MNHEY and CDR2 SVGAGI. V lost 0 bases, J lost 2 bases, and 4 bases lay in between. The CDR3 length is 13 residues. The CDR3 reads CASSYSANTEAFF. The CDR3, as DNA: TGTGCCAGCAGTTACTCCGCAAACACTGAAGCTTTCTTT.

The chain is built from TRBV11-2 and TRBJ1-2, with D hard to call. CDR1 is SGHAT, CDR2 FQNNGV, per germline. CDR3 length equals 13 residues. V was trimmed by 1 base and J by 8 bases, leaving 11 bases between them. In nucleotides, the CDR3 is TGTGCCAGCAGCTTAGGGAACAGCCAAGGCTACACCTTC. Amino acid sequence: CASSLGNSQGYTF.

The rearrangement joins TRBV15 to TRBJ1-3; D perhaps matches TRBD1 (6 bases). CDR3 length: 15 amino acids. Trimming shortened V by 0 bases and J by 5 bases, and 11 bases separated the two germline ends. The germline CDR1 and CDR2 sequences are LNHNV and YYDKDF (reference sequence). The CDR3 sequence is CATSRDRGARNTIYF. The CDR3 DNA sequence: TGTGCCACCAGCAGAGATCGGGGGGCTAGAAACACCATATATTTT.

This clone was counted at least ten times. The V gene is TRBV5-1, the J gene TRBJ2-7; no clear D. Trimming left V 1 base short and J 6 bases short, with 11 bases between. CDR3 length: 13 amino acids. CDR1 is SGHRS, CDR2 YFSETQ, per germline. This chain's CDR3 is CASSLLGTGEQYF. As DNA, the CDR3 is TGCGCCAGCAGCTTGCTGGGTACTGGCGAGCAGTACTTC.

The chain is built from TRBV29-1 and TRBJ2-1; 9 bases map to TRBD2. The CDR3 spans 13 residues. V lost 7 bases and J lost 2; bases outside the gene matches: 3. Germline assignment: CDR1 SQVTM and CDR2 ANQGSEA. The CDR3 loop is CSDRGGAYNEQFF. CDR3 DNA sequence: TGCAGCGACCGCGGGGGGGCCTACAATGAGCAGTTCTTC.

The chain carries TRBV6-1 and TRBJ2-7; D perhaps matches TRBD2 (5 bases). CDR3 length: 15 residues. Trimming removed 5 bases at V and 0 bases at J, with 14 bases between. Germline CDR1 reads MNHNS; CDR2 reads SASEGT. The CDR3 DNA sequence: TGTGCCAGCAGTAAAAGCGGCGGAAGCTCCTACGAGCAGTACTTC. Its translation: CASSKSGGSSYEQYF.

The chain has TRBV27 and TRBJ2-1; 11 nucleotides match TRBD2. This CDR3 contains 16 residues. Looked up from germline, CDR1 is MNHEY and CDR2 is SMNVEV (reference sequence). The junction had 13 bases not matched to a gene; V was cut back by 6 bases and J by 9 bases. CDR3 sequence reads: CASSLTSGSSDGEQFF. The CDR3 DNA reads TGTGCCAGCAGCTTAACTAGCGGGAGCTCTGATGGTGAGCAGTTCTTC.

This clone was found once. The chain joins TRBV7-6 to TRBJ2-7; 7 bases line up with TRBD2. Trimming took 2 bases from V and 5 from J; bases not matched to a gene: 6. Germline CDR1 reads SGHVS; CDR2 reads FNYEAQ. The length of the CDR3 is 14 residues. The CDR3 coding sequence is TGTGCCAGCAGCTTAACGACTAGCAGCGACGAGCAGTACTTC. Translated, it gives CASSLTTSSDEQYF.

Sample share makes this clone medium-sized (0.01 to 0.1%). The chain couples TRBV6-1 to TRBJ2-6; D remains unclear. This CDR3 contains 15 residues. V shed 3 bases and J shed 0 bases, with 6 bases lying between them. CDR1 and CDR2 from the germline V gene are MNHNS and SASEGT. In DNA form, the CDR3 reads TGTGCCAGCAGTGAGGACGGCTCTGGGGCCAACGTCCTGACTTTC. Its protein is CASSEDGSGANVLTF.